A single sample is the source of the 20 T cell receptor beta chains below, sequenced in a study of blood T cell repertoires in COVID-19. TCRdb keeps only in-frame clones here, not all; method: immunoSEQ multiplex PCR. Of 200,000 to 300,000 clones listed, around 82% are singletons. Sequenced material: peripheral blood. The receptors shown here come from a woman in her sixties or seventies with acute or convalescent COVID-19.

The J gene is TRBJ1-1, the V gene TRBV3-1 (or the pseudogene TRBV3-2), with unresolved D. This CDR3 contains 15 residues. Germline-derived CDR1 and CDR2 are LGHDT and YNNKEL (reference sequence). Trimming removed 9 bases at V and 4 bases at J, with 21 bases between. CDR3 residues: CASKPGSGEGTEAFF. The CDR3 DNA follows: TGTGCCAGTAAACCGGGGAGTGGGGAAGGCACTGAAGCTTTCTTT.

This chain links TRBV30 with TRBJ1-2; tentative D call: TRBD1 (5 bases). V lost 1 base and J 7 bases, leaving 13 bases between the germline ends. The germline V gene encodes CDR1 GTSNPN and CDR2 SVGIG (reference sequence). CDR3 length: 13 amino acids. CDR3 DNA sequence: TGTGCCTGGAGTGCCCACCGGGGGGGTGGCTACACCTTC. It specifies CAWSAHRGGGYTF.

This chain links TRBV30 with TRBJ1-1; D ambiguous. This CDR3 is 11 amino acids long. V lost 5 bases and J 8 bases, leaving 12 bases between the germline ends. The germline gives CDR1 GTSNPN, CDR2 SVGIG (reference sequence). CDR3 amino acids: CAWSADGEAFF. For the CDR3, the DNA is TGTGCCTGGTCCGCTGACGGGGAAGCTTTCTTT.

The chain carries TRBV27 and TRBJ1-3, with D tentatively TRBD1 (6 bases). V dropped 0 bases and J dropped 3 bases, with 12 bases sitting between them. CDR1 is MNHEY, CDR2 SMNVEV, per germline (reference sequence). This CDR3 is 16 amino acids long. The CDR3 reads CASSLSGTGSGNTIYF. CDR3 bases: TGTGCCAGCAGTTTATCGGGTACAGGGAGTGGAAACACCATATATTTT.

The CDR3 DNA reads as TGTGCCAGCAAGGGAAGAGGGGGCGATTACGAGCAGTACTTC. It is translated as CASKGRGGDYEQYF. The rearrangement joins TRBV6-5 to TRBJ2-7; 7 bases are shared with TRBD1. Germline V lookup: CDR1 MNHEY, CDR2 SVGAGI. The CDR3 runs 14 residues. J was trimmed by 4 bases and V by 7 bases; bases with no gene match: 10.

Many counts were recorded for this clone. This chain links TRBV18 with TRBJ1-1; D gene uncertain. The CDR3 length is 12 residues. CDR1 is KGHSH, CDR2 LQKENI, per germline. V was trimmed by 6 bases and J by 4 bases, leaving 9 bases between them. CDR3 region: CASSPLATEAFF. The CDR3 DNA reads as TGTGCCAGCTCGCCTTTAGCCACTGAAGCTTTCTTT. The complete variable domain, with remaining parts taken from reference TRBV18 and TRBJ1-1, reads NAGVMQNPRHLVRRRGQEARLRCSPMKGHSHVYWYRQLPEEGLKFMVYLQKENIIDESGMPKERFSAEFPKEGPSILRIQQVVRGDSAAYFCASSPLATEAFFGQGTRLTVV.

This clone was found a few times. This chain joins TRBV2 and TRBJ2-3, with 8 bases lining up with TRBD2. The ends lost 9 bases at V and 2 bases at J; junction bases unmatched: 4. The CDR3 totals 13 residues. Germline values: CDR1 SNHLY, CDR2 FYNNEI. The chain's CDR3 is CARAGATTDTQYF. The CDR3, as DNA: TGTGCCAGAGCGGGGGCCACCACAGATACGCAGTATTTT.

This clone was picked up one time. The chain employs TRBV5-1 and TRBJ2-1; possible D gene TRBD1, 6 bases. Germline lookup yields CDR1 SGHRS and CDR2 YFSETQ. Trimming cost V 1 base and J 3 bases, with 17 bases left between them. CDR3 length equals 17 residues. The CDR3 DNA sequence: TGCGCCAGCAGCTTGAGGACGCGACAGGAGTACTACAATGAGCAGTTCTTC. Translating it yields CASSLRTRQEYYNEQFF.

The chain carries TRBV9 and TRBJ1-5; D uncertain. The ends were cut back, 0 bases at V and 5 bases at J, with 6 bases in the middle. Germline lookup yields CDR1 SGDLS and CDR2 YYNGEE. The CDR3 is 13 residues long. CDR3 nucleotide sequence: TGTGCCAGCAGCGTAGAGGACTATCAGCCCCAGCATTTT. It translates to CASSVEDYQPQHF.

The CDR3 here is CASSSGQGEYEQYF. CDR3 nucleotide sequence: TGTGCCAGCAGCTCCGGACAGGGGGAATACGAGCAGTACTTC. V usage is TRBV7-9 and J usage is TRBJ2-7; 10 bases are a match to TRBD1. Per the germline V gene, CDR1 is SEHNR and CDR2 is FQNEAQ (reference sequence). The CDR3 spans 14 residues. With 4 bases clipped from V and 4 bases from J, the junction kept 4 bases outside the gene matches. Combining the CDR3 with reference TRBV7-9 and TRBJ2-7 gives the whole variable domain DTGVSQNPRHKITKRGQNVTFRCDPISEHNRLYWYRQTLGQGPEFLTYFQNEAQLEKSRLLSDRFSAERPKGSFSTLEIQRTEQGDSAMYLCASSSGQGEYEQYFGPGTRLTVT.

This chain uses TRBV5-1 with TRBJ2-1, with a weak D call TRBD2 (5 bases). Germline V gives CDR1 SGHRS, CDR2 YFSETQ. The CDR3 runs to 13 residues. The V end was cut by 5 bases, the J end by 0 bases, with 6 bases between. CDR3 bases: TGCGCCAGCAGGCGGGTCTCCTACAATGAGCAGTTCTTC. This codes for CASRRVSYNEQFF. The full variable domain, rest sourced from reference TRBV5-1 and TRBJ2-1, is KAGVTQTPRYLIKTRGQQVTLSCSPISGHRSVSWYQQTPGQGLQFLFEYFSETQRNKGNFPGRFSGRQFSNSRSEMNVSTLELGDSALYLCASRRVSYNEQFFGPGTRLTVL.

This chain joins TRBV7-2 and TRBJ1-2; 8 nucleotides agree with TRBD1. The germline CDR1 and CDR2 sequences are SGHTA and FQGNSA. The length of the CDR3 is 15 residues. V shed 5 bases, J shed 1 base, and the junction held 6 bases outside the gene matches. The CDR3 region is CASSPQGGFNYGYTF. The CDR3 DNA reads TGTGCCAGCAGCCCACAGGGGGGGTTTAACTATGGCTACACCTTC.

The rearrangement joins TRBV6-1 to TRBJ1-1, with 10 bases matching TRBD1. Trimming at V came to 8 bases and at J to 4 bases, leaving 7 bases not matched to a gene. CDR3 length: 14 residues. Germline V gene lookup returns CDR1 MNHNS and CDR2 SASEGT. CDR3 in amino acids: CASGLDRGRTEAFF. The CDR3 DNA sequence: TGTGCCAGCGGCTTAGACAGGGGGCGCACTGAAGCTTTCTTT.

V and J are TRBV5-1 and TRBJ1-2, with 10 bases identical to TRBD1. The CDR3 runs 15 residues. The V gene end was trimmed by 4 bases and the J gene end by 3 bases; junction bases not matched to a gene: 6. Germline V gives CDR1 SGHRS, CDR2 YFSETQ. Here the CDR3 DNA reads TGCGCCAGCAGCCAAGGACAGGGGGTGGACTATGGCTACACCTTC. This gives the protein CASSQGQGVDYGYTF.

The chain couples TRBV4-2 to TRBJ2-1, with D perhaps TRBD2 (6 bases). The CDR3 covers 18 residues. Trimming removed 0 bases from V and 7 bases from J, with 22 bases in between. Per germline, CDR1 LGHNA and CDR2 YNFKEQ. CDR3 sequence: CASSQESSRGFGGNEQFF. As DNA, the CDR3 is TGTGCCAGCAGCCAAGAAAGCTCTAGGGGTTTTGGGGGGAATGAGCAGTTCTTC.

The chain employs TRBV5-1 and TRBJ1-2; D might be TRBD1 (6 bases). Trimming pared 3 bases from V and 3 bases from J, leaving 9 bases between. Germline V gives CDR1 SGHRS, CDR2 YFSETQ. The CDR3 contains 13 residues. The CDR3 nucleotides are TGCGCCAGCAGCTCCGGACAGCACTATGGCTACACCTTC. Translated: CASSSGQHYGYTF.

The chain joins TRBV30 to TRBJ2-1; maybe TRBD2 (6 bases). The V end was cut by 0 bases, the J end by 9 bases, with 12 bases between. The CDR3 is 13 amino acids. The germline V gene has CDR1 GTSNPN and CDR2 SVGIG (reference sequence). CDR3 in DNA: TGTGCCTGGAGTGTGTTGCAGGGACTTGAGCAGTTCTTC. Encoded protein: CAWSVLQGLEQFF.

The CDR3 region is CASSQGANILNTEAFF. The CDR3 region has the DNA TGCGCCAGCAGCCAAGGGGCGAACATCCTGAACACTGAAGCTTTCTTT. The chain joins TRBV4-1 to TRBJ1-1, with no clear D. V lost 1 base and J 0 bases, leaving 12 bases between the germline ends. CDR3 length: 16 residues. CDR1 is MGHRA and CDR2 is YSYEKL in the germline V gene.

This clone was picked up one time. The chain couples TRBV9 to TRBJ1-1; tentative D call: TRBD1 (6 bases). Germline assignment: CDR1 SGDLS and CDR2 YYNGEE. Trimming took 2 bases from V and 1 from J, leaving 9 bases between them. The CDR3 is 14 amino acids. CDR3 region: CASSVWDTNTEAFF. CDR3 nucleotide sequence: TGTGCCAGCAGCGTTTGGGACACGAACACTGAAGCTTTCTTT.

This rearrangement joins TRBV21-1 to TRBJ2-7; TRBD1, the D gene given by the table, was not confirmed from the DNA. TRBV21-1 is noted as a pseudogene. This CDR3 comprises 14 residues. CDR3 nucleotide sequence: TGTGCCAGCAGACAACGACAGGGGGGCTACGAGCAGTACTTC. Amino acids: CASRQRQGGYEQYF.